This T cell receptor (beta chain) was identified in a study of shared clonotypes between healthy human individuals (dated by TCRdb to 2018 to 2020). Looking at the study overall: The cohort comprised a couple of women and a few men aged 18 to 49 years. For each donor, three plates each were used for CD4 naive and CD4 memory, two plates were used for CD8 naive, and one plate was used for CD8 memory. To estimate repertoire size and how much clonotype sharing occurs between individuals, the study deeply sequenced the blood TCR repertoires of several healthy adults. Libraries were prepared and TCR repertoires were sequenced by different laboratories using diverse techniques, in order to increase sequencing depth and limit assay-specific biases. Leukapheresis yielded between about 0.94 and 8.9 billion PBMCs per donor.

CD8 naive samples consisted of CD45RO-negative cells that were positively selected for CCR7, yielding a CD45RA+CCR7+ population without TemRA cells. Donors were healthy HIV-negative adults with no recently reported acute infections or vaccinations. Only Caucasian adults living in Nashville, Tennessee, USA were represented among the donors. Blood was obtained by leukapheresis, after which PBMCs were separated by Ficoll-Histopaque density gradient centrifugation and cryopreserved in liquid nitrogen vapor phase. Purity and quantity of every magnetically sorted T cell population were checked by analytical flow cytometry. Each sorted fraction had its genomic DNA isolated and then quantified by UV absorbance on a Nanodrop 2000c. Notes on this clone: Its target antigen remains unknown. Per-base quality was not reported, and no clone a single base away is much larger than it.

TCR CDR3 regions were amplified from genomic DNA by multiplex PCR using the deep immunoSEQ assay. Genomic DNA extracted from each cell subset was distributed evenly over all wells of several immunoSEQ 96-well plates, and each plate served as one replicate. Each replicate PCR for sorted subsets received around 0.2 ug genomic DNA, equal to about 30,000 T cell genomes. Purified libraries were quantified with a Qubit 3.0 fluorometer, sized on a Bioanalyzer 2100, and re-quantified with the KAPA Library Quantification kit. Every immunoSEQ 96-well plate was sequenced on a separate single-read 150-cycle Illumina NextSeq 550 flow cell. Concerning the study's data processing: Because the immunoSEQ output included only junctional sequences and no quality scores, the filtering could not be the same as the filtering used for full-length reads. Sequences were annotated with PyIR, a Python wrapper for IgBLAST v1.9, and V/J genes and CDR3 were assigned using IMGT germline references. Reads were removed for weak V/J assignments (E-value above 1e-6), missing CDR3, stop codons, out-of-frame junctions, or ambiguous translated residues. V3J clonotypes were defined as sequences sharing an identical inferred V gene, J gene, and CDR3 amino acid sequence. Percentage overlap between repertoires was computed as shared unique clonotypes divided by the size of the smaller repertoire. RTK rarefaction, the Chao1 estimator, and Recon v2.1 estimates of unobserved clonotypes were used to assess repertoire richness. For all TCRbeta clonotypes obtained by the gDNA method from a few donors, generation probabilities were computed with OLGA. Not all clones reach the TCRdb copy of this immuneACCESS table, which keeps in-frame sequences only. Checked studies attribute under half of the gap to unresolved V genes and leave the rest unexplained. Clonal size and the V and J genes are those of that table, whereas D and trimming came from the DNA. In all, the sample holds some 2 million clones, and 85% to 95% of those were seen once. Around 1.1% of the sample is taken by the ten largest.

V gives up 5 bases and J gives up 9 bases, and the segment between their germline ends measures 14 bases. CDR1 SEHNR and CDR2 FQNEAQ are derived from the germline V gene (reference sequence). The CDR3 contains 13 residues, cysteine and phenylalanine counted. Only the CDR3 DNA stays, 39 bases, in frame from base 1. The paper's findings and limits, for the study overall: Incomplete sequencing was indicated by rarefaction of sorted-subset datasets, despite the large sequencing depth. Sampling was restricted to blood, and TCR repertoires in tissue are likely to differ from TCR repertoires in blood. When four donors were compared, the shared fraction of clonotypes was 5% to 6.5% for naive CD4, 3% to 4% for naive CD8, roughly 2.5% for memory CD4, and less than 0.5% for memory CD8. Because the study included only a small number of donors, the genetic and exposure-history diversity represented was limited. Naive subsets generally had larger estimated clonotype richness than memory subsets. Pairwise subsampling led to the expectation that sequencing depth would affect the degree of clonotype sharing among donors. Higher generation probabilities were observed for clonotypes shared by all four sorted-subset donors than for non-shared clonotypes.

The sequence is built from TRBV7-9 and TRBJ2-1; perhaps TRBD2 is the D gene, with 6 bases matching. The specimen was naive CD8+ T cells sorted from blood. Sample cell subset or site, as interpreted from the label and publication: CD45RA+CCR7+. The clonotype was recovered from a man in his late teens or twenties in good health. Here is the DNA: TGTGCCAGCAGCCAATCGACAGCGGGTGAGCAGTTCTTC. Its product reads: CASSQSTAGEQFF.